This T cell receptor beta chain was identified during a study of identifying expanded T cells in peripheral blood. This CDR3 spans 15 amino acids. CDR1 is SGHKS and CDR2 is YYEKEE in the germline V gene (reference sequence). V shed 4 bases, J shed 1 base, and the junction held 6 bases outside the gene matches. Data came from immunoSEQ multiplex PCR; TCRdb stores just in-frame clones and leaves some out. The table includes 100,000 to 150,000 clones, 84% detected once. Healthy donors had no documented immune events, such as infections, while sampled. This TCR was sampled from a person between 18 and 75 years old in good health. The genes are TRBV5-5 and TRBJ2-7; TRBD1 aligns across 9 bases. The specimen was blood. The CDR3, as DNA: TGTGCCAGCAGCCCTTTCGGGACAGGGTCCTACGAGCAGTACTTC. Encoded protein: CASSPFGTGSYEQYF.